This T cell receptor beta chain was captured by sequencing in a study of blood T cell repertoires in COVID-19. Study-level information: Italy, Spain and the United States were the sources of the convalescent and acute COVID-19 samples.

The CDR3 spans 14 residues. Germline V CDR1 and CDR2: MGHRA, YSYEKL. The V end lost 1 base, the J end lost 9 bases, and 13 bases lay between the germline ends. Original data processing: Reference gene primer amplification gave nucleated cell count estimates. The protocol was immunoSEQ multiplex PCR, while the TCRdb copy is restricted to in-frame clones and leaves out a portion. V and J calls and clone size are those listed in that table; D and trimming were worked out from the DNA. This table has under 40,000 clones, roughly 90% appearing once. Source material: peripheral blood. The genes are TRBV4-1 and TRBJ2-1, with D perhaps matching TRBD2 (5 bases). This clonotype originated in a man between 65 and 85 years old with active COVID-19. The CDR3: CASSQGGGGGEQFF. The CDR3 DNA reads TGCGCCAGCAGCCAAGGGGGTGGAGGCGGTGAGCAGTTCTTC.